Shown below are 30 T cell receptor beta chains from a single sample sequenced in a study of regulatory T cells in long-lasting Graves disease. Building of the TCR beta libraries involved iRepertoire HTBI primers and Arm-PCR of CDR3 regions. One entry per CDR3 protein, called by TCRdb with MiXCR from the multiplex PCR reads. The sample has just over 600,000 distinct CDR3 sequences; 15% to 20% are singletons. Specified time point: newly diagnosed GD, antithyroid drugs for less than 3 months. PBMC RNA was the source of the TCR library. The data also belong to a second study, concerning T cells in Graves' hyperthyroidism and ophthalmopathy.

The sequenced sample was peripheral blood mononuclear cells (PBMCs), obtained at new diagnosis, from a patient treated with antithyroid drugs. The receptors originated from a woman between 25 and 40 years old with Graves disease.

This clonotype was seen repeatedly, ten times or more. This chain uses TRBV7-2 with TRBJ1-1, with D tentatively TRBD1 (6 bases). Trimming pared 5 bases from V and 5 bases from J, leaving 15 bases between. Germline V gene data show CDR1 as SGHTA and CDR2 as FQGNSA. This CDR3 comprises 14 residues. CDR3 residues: CASSPDRQTTEAFF. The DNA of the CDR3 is TGTGCCAGCAGCCCAGACAGGCAGACGACTGAAGCTTTCTTT.

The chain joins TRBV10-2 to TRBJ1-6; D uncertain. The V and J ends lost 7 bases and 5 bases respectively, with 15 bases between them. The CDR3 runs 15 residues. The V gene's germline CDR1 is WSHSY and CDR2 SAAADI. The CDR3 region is CASTASGPDNSPLHF. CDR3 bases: TGCGCCAGCACAGCTTCCGGGCCAGATAATTCACCCCTCCACTTT.

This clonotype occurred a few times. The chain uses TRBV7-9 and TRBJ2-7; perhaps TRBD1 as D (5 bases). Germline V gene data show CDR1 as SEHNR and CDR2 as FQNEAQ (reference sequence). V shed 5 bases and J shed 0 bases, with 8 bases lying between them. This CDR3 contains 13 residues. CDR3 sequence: CASSGQHSYEQYF. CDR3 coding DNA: TGTGCCAGCAGCGGACAACACTCCTACGAGCAGTACTTC.

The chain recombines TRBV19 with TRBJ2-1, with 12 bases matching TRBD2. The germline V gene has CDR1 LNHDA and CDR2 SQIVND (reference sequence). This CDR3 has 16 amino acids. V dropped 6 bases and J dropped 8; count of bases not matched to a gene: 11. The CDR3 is CASRKLRLAGVDEQFF. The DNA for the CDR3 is TGTGCCAGTAGGAAGCTTAGACTAGCGGGAGTCGATGAGCAGTTCTTC.

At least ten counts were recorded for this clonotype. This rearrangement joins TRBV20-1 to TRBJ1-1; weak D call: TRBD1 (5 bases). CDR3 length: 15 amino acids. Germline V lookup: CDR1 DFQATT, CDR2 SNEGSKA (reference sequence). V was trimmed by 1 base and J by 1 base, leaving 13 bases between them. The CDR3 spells CSARAQGRSNTEAFF. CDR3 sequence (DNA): TGCAGTGCTAGAGCCCAGGGACGGTCGAACACTGAAGCTTTCTTT.

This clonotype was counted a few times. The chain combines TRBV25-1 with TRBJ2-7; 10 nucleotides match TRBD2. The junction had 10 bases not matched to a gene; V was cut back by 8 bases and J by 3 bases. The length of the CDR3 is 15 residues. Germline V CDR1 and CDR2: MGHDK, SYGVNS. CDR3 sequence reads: CASLPSGRSLYEQYF. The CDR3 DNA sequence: TGTGCCAGCCTTCCTAGCGGGAGATCCCTCTACGAGCAGTACTTC.

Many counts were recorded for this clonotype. DNA for the CDR3: TGTGCCACCAGTGACCCGGGACAGTCCCGCTACACCTTC. Its translation is CATSDPGQSRYTF. The chain uses TRBV24-1 and TRBJ1-2, with 7 bases that match TRBD1. This CDR3 comprises 13 residues. Looked up from germline, CDR1 is KGHDR and CDR2 is SFDVKD. With 4 bases clipped from V and 9 bases from J, the junction kept 7 bases outside the gene matches.

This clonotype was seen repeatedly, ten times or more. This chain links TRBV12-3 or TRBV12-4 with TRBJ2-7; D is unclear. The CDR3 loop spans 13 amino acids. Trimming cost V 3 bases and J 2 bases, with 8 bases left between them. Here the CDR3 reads CASSLVTPYEQYF. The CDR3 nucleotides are TGTGCCAGCAGTTTGGTCACCCCCTACGAGCAGTACTTC.

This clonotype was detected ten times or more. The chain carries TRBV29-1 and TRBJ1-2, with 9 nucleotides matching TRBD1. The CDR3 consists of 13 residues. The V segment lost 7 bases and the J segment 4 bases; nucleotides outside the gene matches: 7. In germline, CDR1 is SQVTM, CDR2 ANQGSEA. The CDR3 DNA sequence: TGCAGCGCACGGGACAGGGACTTCTATGGCTACACCTTC. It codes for CSARDRDFYGYTF.

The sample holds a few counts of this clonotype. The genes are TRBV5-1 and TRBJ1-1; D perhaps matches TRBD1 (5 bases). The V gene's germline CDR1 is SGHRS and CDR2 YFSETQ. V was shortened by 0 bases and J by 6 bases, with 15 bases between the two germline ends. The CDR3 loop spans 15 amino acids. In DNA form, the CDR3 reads TGCGCCAGCAGCTTGGATATCGGCGAGGGGTCTGAAGCTTTCTTT. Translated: CASSLDIGEGSEAFF.

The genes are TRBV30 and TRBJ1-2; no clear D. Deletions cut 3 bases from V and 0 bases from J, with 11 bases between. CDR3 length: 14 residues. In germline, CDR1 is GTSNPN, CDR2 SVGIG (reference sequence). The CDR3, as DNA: TGTGCCTGGAGGAGAAACGGACCTAACTATGGCTACACCTTC. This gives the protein CAWRRNGPNYGYTF.

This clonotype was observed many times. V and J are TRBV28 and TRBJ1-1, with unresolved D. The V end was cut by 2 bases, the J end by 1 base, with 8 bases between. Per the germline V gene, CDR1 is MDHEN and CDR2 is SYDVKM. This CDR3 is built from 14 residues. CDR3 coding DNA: TGTGCCAGCAGTTTAACGAGGAGGAACACTGAAGCTTTCTTT. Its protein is CASSLTRRNTEAFF.

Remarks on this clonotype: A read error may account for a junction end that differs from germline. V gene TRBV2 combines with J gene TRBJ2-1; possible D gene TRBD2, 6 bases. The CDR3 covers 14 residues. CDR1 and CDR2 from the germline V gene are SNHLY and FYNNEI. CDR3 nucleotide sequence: TGTGCCAGCCGCGGATGGGGAGGCCACAATGAGCAGCTCTTC. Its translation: CASRGWGGHNEQLF.

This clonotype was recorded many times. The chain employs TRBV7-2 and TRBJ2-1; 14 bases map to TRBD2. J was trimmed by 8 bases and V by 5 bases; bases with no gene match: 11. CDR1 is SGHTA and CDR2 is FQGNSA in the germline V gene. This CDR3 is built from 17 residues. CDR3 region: CASSLLRPGLAGDEQFF. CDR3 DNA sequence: TGTGCCAGCAGCCTCCTTCGCCCGGGACTAGCGGGGGATGAGCAGTTCTTC.

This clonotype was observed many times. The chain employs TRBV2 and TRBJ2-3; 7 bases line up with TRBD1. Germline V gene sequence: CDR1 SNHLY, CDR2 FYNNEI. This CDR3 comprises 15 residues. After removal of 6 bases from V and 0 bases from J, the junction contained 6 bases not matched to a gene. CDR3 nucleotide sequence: TGTGCCAGCAGAGGGGGACAGTCGAGCACAGATACGCAGTATTTT. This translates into CASRGGQSSTDTQYF.

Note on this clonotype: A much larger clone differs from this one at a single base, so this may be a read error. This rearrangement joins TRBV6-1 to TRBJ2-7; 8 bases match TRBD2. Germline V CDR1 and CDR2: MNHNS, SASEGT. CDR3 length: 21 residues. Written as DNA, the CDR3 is TGCGCCAGCTCGGTGAGGGATCTAGTCGGGGAGAACGCGAGCGGGAGCTACGGGCAGTACTTC. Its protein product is CASSVRDLVGENASGSYGQYF.

CDR3 amino acids: CASRQQETSTYEQYF. The DNA for the CDR3 is TGCGCCAGCAGGCAGCAGGAAACCTCTACCTACGAGCAGTACTTC. This rearrangement joins TRBV5-1 to TRBJ2-7; D is unresolved. Trimming pared 5 bases from V and 2 bases from J, leaving 17 bases between. Germline CDR1 reads SGHRS; CDR2 reads YFSETQ. The CDR3 has 15 amino acids.

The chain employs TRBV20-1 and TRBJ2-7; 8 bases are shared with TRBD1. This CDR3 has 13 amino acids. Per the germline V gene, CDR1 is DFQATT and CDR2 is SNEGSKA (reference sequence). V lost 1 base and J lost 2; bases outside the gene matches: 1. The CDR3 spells CSARVTGAYEQYF. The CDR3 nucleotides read TGCAGTGCTAGAGTGACAGGGGCCTACGAGCAGTACTTC.

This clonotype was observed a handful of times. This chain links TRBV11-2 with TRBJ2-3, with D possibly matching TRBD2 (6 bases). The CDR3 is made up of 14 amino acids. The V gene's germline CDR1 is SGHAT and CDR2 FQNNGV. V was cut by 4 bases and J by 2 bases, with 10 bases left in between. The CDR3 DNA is TGTGCCAGCAGCTCGGGCGGGACCACAGATACGCAGTATTTT. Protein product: CASSSGGTTDTQYF. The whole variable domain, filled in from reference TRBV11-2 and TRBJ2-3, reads EAGVAQSPRYKIIEKRQSVAFWCNPISGHATLYWYQQILGQGPKLLIQFQNNGVVDDSQLPKDRFSAERLKGVDSTLKIQPAKLEDSAVYLCASSSGGTTDTQYFGPGTRLTVL.

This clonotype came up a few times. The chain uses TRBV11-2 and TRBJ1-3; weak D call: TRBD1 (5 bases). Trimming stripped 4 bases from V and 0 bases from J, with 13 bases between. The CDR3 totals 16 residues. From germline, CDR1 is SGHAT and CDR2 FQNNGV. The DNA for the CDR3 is TGTGCCAGCAGCTGGGGGGACCGAACCTCTGGAAACACCATATATTTT. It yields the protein CASSWGDRTSGNTIYF.

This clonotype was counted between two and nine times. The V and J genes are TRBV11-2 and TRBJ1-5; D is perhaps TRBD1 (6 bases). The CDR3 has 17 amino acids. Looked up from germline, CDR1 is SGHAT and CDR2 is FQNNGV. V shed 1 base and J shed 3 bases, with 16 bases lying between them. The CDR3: CASSLGPGGANNQPQHF. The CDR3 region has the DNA TGTGCCAGCAGCTTAGGGCCGGGGGGGGCGAACAATCAGCCCCAGCATTTT. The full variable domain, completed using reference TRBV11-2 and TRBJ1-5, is EAGVAQSPRYKIIEKRQSVAFWCNPISGHATLYWYQQILGQGPKLLIQFQNNGVVDDSQLPKDRFSAERLKGVDSTLKIQPAKLEDSAVYLCASSLGPGGANNQPQHFGDGTRLSIL.

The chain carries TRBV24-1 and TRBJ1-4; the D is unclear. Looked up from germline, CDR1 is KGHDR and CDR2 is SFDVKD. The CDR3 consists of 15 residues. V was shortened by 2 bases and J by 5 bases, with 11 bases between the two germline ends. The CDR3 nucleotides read TGTGCCACCAGTGATTCGCGGGGTTCGAATGAAAAACTGTTTTTT. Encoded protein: CATSDSRGSNEKLFF.

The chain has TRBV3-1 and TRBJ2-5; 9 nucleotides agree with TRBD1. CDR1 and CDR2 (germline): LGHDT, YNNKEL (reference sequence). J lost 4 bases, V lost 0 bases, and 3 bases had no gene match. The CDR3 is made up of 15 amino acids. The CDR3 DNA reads TGTGCCAGCAGCCAAGACCAGGGACAGGGAGAGACCCAGTACTTC. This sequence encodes CASSQDQGQGETQYF.

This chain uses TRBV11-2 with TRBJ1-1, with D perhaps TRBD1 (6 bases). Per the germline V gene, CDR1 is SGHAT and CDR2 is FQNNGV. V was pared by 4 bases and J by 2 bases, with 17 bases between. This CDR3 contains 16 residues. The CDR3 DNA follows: TGTGCCAGCAGCTATTCAGTAGGACAGTTTAACACTGAAGCTTTCTTT. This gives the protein CASSYSVGQFNTEAFF.

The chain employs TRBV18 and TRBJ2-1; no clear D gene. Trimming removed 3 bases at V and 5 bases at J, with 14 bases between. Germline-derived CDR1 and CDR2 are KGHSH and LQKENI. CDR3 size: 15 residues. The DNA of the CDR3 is TGTGCCAGCTCACCTCCCTACCGCCAAAACAATGAGCAGTTCTTC. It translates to CASSPPYRQNNEQFF. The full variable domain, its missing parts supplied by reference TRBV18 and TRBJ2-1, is NAGVMQNPRHLVRRRGQEARLRCSPMKGHSHVYWYRQLPEEGLKFMVYLQKENIIDESGMPKERFSAEFPKEGPSILRIQQVVRGDSAAYFCASSPPYRQNNEQFFGPGTRLTVL.

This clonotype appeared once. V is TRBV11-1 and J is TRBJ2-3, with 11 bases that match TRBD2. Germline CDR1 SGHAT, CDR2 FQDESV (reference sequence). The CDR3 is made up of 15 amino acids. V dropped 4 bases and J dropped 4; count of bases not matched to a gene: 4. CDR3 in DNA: TGTGCCAGCAGCTCTCTAGCGGGAGGCCCAGATACGCAGTATTTT. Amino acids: CASSSLAGGPDTQYF.

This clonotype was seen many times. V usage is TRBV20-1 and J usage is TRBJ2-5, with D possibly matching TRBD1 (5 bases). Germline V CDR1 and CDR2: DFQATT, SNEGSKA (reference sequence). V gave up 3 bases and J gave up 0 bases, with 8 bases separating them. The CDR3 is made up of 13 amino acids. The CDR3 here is CSARTENQETQYF. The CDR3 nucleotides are TGCAGTGCTAGGACAGAGAACCAAGAGACCCAGTACTTC.

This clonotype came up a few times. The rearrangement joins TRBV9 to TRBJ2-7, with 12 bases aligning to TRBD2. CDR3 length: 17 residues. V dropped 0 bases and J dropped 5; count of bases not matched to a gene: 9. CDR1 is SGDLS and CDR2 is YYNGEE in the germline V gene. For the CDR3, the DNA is TGTGCCAGCAGCGTAGGTCTAGCGGGAGGGCCTCGGGACGAGCAGTACTTC. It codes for CASSVGLAGGPRDEQYF.

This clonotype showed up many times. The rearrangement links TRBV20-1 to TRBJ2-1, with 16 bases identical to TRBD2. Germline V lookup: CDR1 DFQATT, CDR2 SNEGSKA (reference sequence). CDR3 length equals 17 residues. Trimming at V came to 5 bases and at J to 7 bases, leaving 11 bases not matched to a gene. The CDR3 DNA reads TGCAGTGCTCTGGGACTAGCGGGAGGGACGGGTGAGAATGAGCAGTTCTTC. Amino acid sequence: CSALGLAGGTGENEQFF.

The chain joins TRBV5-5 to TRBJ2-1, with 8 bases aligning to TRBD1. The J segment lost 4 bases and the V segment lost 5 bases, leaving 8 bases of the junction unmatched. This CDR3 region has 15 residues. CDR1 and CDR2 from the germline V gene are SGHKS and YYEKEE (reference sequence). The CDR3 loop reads CASSPGTGVYNEQFF. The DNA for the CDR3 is TGTGCCAGCAGTCCCGGGACAGGTGTATACAATGAGCAGTTCTTC.